One and the same sample provided the 12 T cell receptor beta chains below, sequenced in a study of T-cell memory formation after mild COVID-19 (dated by TCRdb to about 2021). Receptors were amplified or captured by 5' RACE. The run used an Illumina NovaSeq 6000. Using fastp at Q25 and MiXCR, TCRdb reprocessed the public reads and kept productive beta chains. Each entry merges the rows of one CDR3 protein and shows their most common DNA and genes. Within this sample are roughly 250,000 distinct CDR3 sequences, with about a sixth of them counted one time only. The ten largest clones capture roughly a fifth of the sample. Sequenced sample: PBMCs or a T cell subset sorted from them (not recorded which). The receptor source for this set is a young man who had mild COVID-19 (a few samples of this study predate the infection). The sample titles of this study are shuffled in the database, so cell type and time point are left out; the donor was told from shared clones.

In its sample, this clonotype was seen many times. The chain carries TRBV5-1 and TRBJ2-7; D tentatively reads TRBD1 or TRBD2 (7 bases each). With 1 base removed from V and 3 bases from J, the gap between germline ends came to 17 bases. This CDR3 is 16 amino acids long. CDR1 and CDR2 from the germline V gene are SGHRS and YFSETQ. The CDR3 DNA reads as TGCGCCAGCAGCTTGTGGGGGACAGCGGGGAGCTACGAGCAGTACGTC. As protein: CASSLWGTAGSYEQYV.

This sequence joins TRBV6-6 and TRBJ2-2; 10 bases align to TRBD2. CDR1 MNHNY and CDR2 SVGAGI come from the germline V gene (reference sequence). V shed 7 bases, J shed 8 bases, and the junction held 10 bases outside the gene matches. The CDR3 contains 15 residues. DNA of the CDR3: TGTGCCAGCACCGGAGTAGCGGGGGGATCGGGGGAGCTGTTTTTT. Protein sequence: CASTGVAGGSGELFF.

There are a few counts of this clonotype. The chain has TRBV7-2 and TRBJ2-7; 7 bases match TRBD2. The ends lost 5 bases at V and 2 bases at J; junction bases unmatched: 9. The CDR3 totals 15 residues. Germline CDR1 SGHTA, CDR2 FQGNSA. The CDR3, as DNA: TGTGCCAGCAGCCCCGCGGCTAGCGGCCCCTACGAGCAGTACGTC. It is translated as CASSPAASGPYEQYV.

This clonotype has more than one count but fewer than ten. This chain uses TRBV29-1 with TRBJ2-7, with a possible D match to TRBD1 (5 bases). The V end was cut by 6 bases, the J end by 2 bases, with 17 bases between. The CDR3 is 14 residues long. Germline V gene lookup returns CDR1 SQVTM and CDR2 ANQGSEA. Here the CDR3 reads CSVRPDSLAYEQYF. The CDR3 DNA is TGCAGCGTGCGACCTGACAGTCTCGCCTACGAGCAGTACTTC.

This clonotype was seen a few times. The chain uses TRBV9 and TRBJ2-3; D call uncertain. The CDR3 is 14 residues long. Germline loops: CDR1 SGDLS, CDR2 YYNGEE. The ends were cut back, 2 bases at V and 0 bases at J, with 7 bases in the middle. The DNA for the CDR3 is TGTGCCAGCAGCGTGACTTCTAGCACAGATACGCAGTATTTT. Translated: CASSVTSSTDTQYF.

The genes are TRBV7-9 and TRBJ1-3; D gene ambiguous. CDR1 is SEHNR and CDR2 is FQNEAQ in the germline V gene (reference sequence). V was trimmed by 5 bases and J by 0 bases, leaving 14 bases between them. The CDR3 runs to 16 residues. DNA of the CDR3: TGTGCCAGCAGCGACGTGGGGTCCTACTCTGGAAACACCATATATTTT. This translates into CASSDVGSYSGNTIYF.

The genes are TRBV19 and TRBJ1-6; D ambiguous. The CDR3 extends over 15 amino acids. Trimming cost V 4 bases and J 8 bases, with 15 bases left between them. CDR1 is LNHDA and CDR2 is SQIVND in the germline V gene (reference sequence). The CDR3: CASSRGIVMDSPLHF. CDR3 nucleotide sequence: TGTGCCAGTAGTAGGGGAATCGTCATGGATTCACCCCTCCACTTT.

This clonotype was observed a few times. V and J are TRBV19 and TRBJ1-1, with 7 bases matching TRBD1. The CDR3 runs to 15 residues. Germline CDR1 reads LNHDA; CDR2 reads SQIVND (reference sequence). The V gene end was trimmed by 7 bases and the J gene end by 0 bases; junction bases not matched to a gene: 8. The CDR3 protein is CASTYTGVMNTEAFF. DNA for the CDR3: TGTGCCAGTACCTATACAGGGGTTATGAACACTGAAGCTTTCTTT.

The chain joins TRBV5-1 to TRBJ1-3, with 7 bases lining up with TRBD1. The germline gives CDR1 SGHRS, CDR2 YFSETQ. CDR3 size: 16 residues. V was clipped by 5 bases and J by 0 bases; unmatched bases: 8. The CDR3 protein is CASRYETGTSGNTIYF. DNA for the CDR3: TGCGCCAGCAGATACGAGACAGGGACCTCTGGAAACACCATATATTTT.

The rearrangement links TRBV10-3 to TRBJ1-1, with D perhaps matching TRBD1 (5 bases). There are 15 residues in the CDR3. The germline V gene has CDR1 ENHRY and CDR2 SYGVKD. Between the trimmed V and J ends, which lost 6 bases and 1 base, there was a span of 15 bases. CDR3 nucleotide sequence: TGTGCCATCAGGGGGGAGCGTTTGGAGAACACTGAAGCTTTCTTT. Protein: CAIRGERLENTEAFF.

J is TRBJ2-1 and V is TRBV20-1; D is unclear. The CDR3 spans 14 residues. CDR1 DFQATT and CDR2 SNEGSKA come from the germline V gene (reference sequence). V shed 2 bases and J shed 4 bases, with 12 bases lying between them. CDR3 protein: CSARPLVAYNEQFF. Here the CDR3 DNA reads TGCAGTGCTAGACCCCTCGTAGCTTACAATGAGCAGTTCTTC.

V gene TRBV9 combines with J gene TRBJ2-3; TRBD2 might be the D (6 bases). Germline loops: CDR1 SGDLS, CDR2 YYNGEE. This CDR3 is 13 amino acids long. V was clipped by 3 bases and J by 6 bases, with 11 bases between them. CDR3 coding DNA: TGTGCCAGCAGCGGACTAGGGGAGGATACGCAGTATTTT. Translated: CASSGLGEDTQYF.